This TCR beta chain comes out of a study of shared clonotypes between healthy human individuals (dated by TCRdb to 2020 to 2021). About the full investigation: A few men and two women, aged 18 to 49 years, made up the cohort. Per donor, three plates each were used for CD4 naive and CD4 memory, two for CD8 naive, and one for CD8 memory. To estimate repertoire size and how much clonotypes are shared between individuals, the study performed deep sequencing of blood TCR repertoires from a few healthy adults. Different laboratories and diverse techniques were used to prepare libraries and sequence TCR repertoires, to increase sequencing depth and limit assay-specific biases. Between about 0.94 and 8.9 billion PBMCs per donor were obtained by leukapheresis. The paper as a whole reports these results and caveats: The small number of donors limited the genetic and exposure-history diversity represented. Larger estimated clonotype richness was generally found for naive subsets than for memory subsets. Pairwise subsampling led to the expectation that sequencing depth would affect the degree of clonotype sharing among donors. Sampling was limited to blood, and TCR repertoires in tissue likely differ from TCR repertoires in blood. Across four donors, roughly 5.1% of naive CD4, roughly 3.5% of naive CD8, approximately 2.5% of memory CD4, and 0.3% to 0.45% of memory CD8 clonotypes were shared. Even with the large sequencing depth, rarefaction of the sorted-subset datasets indicated that sequencing was incomplete. Compared with non-shared clonotypes, the clonotypes found in all four sorted-subset donors had higher generation probabilities.

CD8 naive samples consisted of CD45RO-negative cells that were positively selected for CCR7, yielding a CD45RA+CCR7+ population without TemRA cells. Healthy HIV-negative adults with no recently reported acute infections or vaccinations were included as donors. Only Caucasian adults living in Nashville, Tennessee, USA were represented among the donors. After blood collection by leukapheresis, PBMCs were isolated using Ficoll-Histopaque density gradient centrifugation and then cryopreserved in the vapor phase of liquid nitrogen. Purity and quantity of every magnetically sorted T cell population were checked by analytical flow cytometry. Each sorted fraction had its genomic DNA isolated and then quantified by UV absorbance on a Nanodrop 2000c. Using the deep immunoSEQ assay, multiplex PCR amplified TCR CDR3 regions from genomic DNA. Extracted genomic DNA from each cell subset was spread evenly across all wells of several immunoSEQ 96-well plates, with each plate serving as a replicate. Each replicate PCR for sorted subsets received roughly 0.2 ug genomic DNA, equal to about 30,000 T cell genomes. The purified libraries were quantified using a Qubit 3.0 fluorometer, sized with a Bioanalyzer 2100, and then quantified again using the KAPA Library Quantification kit. Every immunoSEQ 96-well plate was sequenced on a dedicated single-read 150-cycle Illumina NextSeq 550 flow cell. On the authors' methods: Because only junctional sequences without quality scores were contained in the immunoSEQ output, filtering matching that applied to full-length reads could not be performed. To assign V/J genes and CDR3, sequences were annotated against IMGT germline references using PyIR, a Python wrapper for IgBLAST v1.9. Reads with weak V/J assignments (E-value above 1e-6), missing CDR3, stop codons, out-of-frame junctions, or ambiguous translated residues were removed. V3J clonotypes were defined by identical inferred V gene, J gene, and CDR3 amino acid sequence. Percentage overlap between repertoires was computed as shared unique clonotypes divided by the size of the smaller repertoire. Richness of each repertoire was evaluated using RTK rarefaction, the Chao1 estimator, and Recon v2.1 estimates of unobserved clonotypes. Generation probabilities for all TCRbeta clonotypes obtained by the gDNA method from a few donors were computed using OLGA. TCRdb provides this immuneACCESS table in a form limited to in-frame rearrangements. Some clones are lacking; in checked studies, under half of them reflect an unresolved V gene, and why the rest are absent is not known. V, J and clone size are those of that table, while D and trimming were read from the DNA. The table for this sample lists about 2.1 million clones; 80% to 95% of them were counted only once. 1.5% to 2% of the sample is taken by the ten largest.

CDR1 SGHRS and CDR2 YFSETQ were looked up in the germline V gene. From its cysteine to its phenylalanine, the CDR3 spans 17 amino acids. Of the read, only the CDR3 DNA is kept; its 51 bases are in frame from base 1. Here V drops 1 base and J drops 0 bases, and the junction holds 7 bases not matched to any gene. As for this clone: It has no known antigen specificity. It has no much larger one-base neighbor in the sample; base qualities were not kept.

The TCR sequence derives from a man aged 18 to 30 in good health. Some clones in this sample may be carry-over from other donors' samples. The sample comprised naive CD8+ T cells from PBMCs. Interpreted using the paper, the cell subset or site label stands for: CD45RA+CCR7+. In this chain, TRBV5-1 is recombined with TRBJ2-1; TRBD2 aligns with 7 central bases. The DNA sequence follows: TGCGCCAGCAGCTTGAGTTGGGGACTACGCTCCTACAATGAGCAGTTCTTC. Translation gives CASSLSWGLRSYNEQFF.